The 22 T cell receptor beta chains reported below all come from one sample, sequenced in a study of T cells in Graves' hyperthyroidism and ophthalmopathy. The CDR3 regions of TCR beta were amplified from RNA transcripts. HTBI primers were used for first-round RT-PCR of the TCR CDR3. In TCRdb, the multiplex PCR reads were re-called with MiXCR into one record per CDR3 protein. The sample carries under 700,000 distinct CDR3 sequences, 46% recorded once. The sequenced sample was peripheral blood or thyroid tissue (not recorded which). The receptor source for this set is a woman younger than 30 with Graves' hyperthyroidism.

The chain employs TRBV6-5 and TRBJ1-1; D ambiguous. V was trimmed by 2 bases and J by 1 base, leaving 5 bases between them. CDR1 is MNHEY, CDR2 SVGAGI, per germline. This CDR3 comprises 13 residues. The CDR3 region is CASSYAPNTEAFF. CDR3 nucleotide sequence: TGTGCCAGCAGTTACGCACCGAACACTGAAGCTTTCTTT.

J is TRBJ1-2 and V is TRBV19; 7 bases are a match to TRBD1. The V gene's germline CDR1 is LNHDA and CDR2 SQIVND (reference sequence). The CDR3 sequence is 15 residues long. V gave up 4 bases and J gave up 4 bases; unmatched junction bases: 9. CDR3 nucleotides: TGTGCCAGTAGTACGTGGGACAGCCTCTCCTATGGCTACACCTTC. It yields the protein CASSTWDSLSYGYTF.

This clonotype came up a few times. CDR3 loop: CASSERIQTSLIYEQYF. The CDR3 nucleotides are TGCGCCAGCAGTGAGAGGATTCAGACTAGTTTGATATACGAGCAGTACTTC. The rearrangement joins TRBV10-2 to TRBJ2-7, with D maybe TRBD2 (6 bases). Germline V gene lookup returns CDR1 WSHSY and CDR2 SAAADI. V shed 2 bases and J shed 4 bases, with 21 bases lying between them. The CDR3 is 17 amino acids.

CDR3 in DNA: TGTGCCAGCATACGGACAGGCACCTATGGCTACACCTTC. The encoded protein is CASIRTGTYGYTF. V usage is TRBV2 and J usage is TRBJ1-2; 7 nucleotides line up with TRBD1. V lost 7 bases to trimming and J lost 4 bases; unmatched junction nucleotides: 6. In germline, CDR1 is SNHLY, CDR2 FYNNEI. The CDR3 is 13 amino acids.

Ten or more counts support this clonotype. The gene calls are TRBV7-2 and TRBJ2-7; unclear D gene. The germline V gene has CDR1 SGHTA and CDR2 FQGNSA. This CDR3 has 13 amino acids. Trimming removed 3 bases from V and 3 bases from J, with 9 bases in between. The CDR3 DNA reads TGTGCCAGCAGCTTCAGTAGCAACTACGAGCAGTACTTC. It yields the protein CASSFSSNYEQYF. The full variable domain, with the rest looked up from reference TRBV7-2 and TRBJ2-7, is GAGVSQSPSNKVTEKGKDVELRCDPISGHTALYWYRQSLGQGLEFLIYFQGNSAPDKSGLPSDRFSAERTGGSVSTLTIQRTQQEDSAVYLCASSFSSNYEQYFGPGTRLTVT.

This CDR3 reads CAISARPEGDEQYF. The CDR3 DNA reads TGTGCCATCAGTGCGCGGCCCGAGGGGGACGAGCAGTACTTC. The chain combines TRBV10-3 with TRBJ2-7; TRBD1 might be the D (6 bases). Germline V gene sequence: CDR1 ENHRY, CDR2 SYGVKD. V lost 4 bases and J lost 5, with 15 bases in between. This CDR3 region has 14 residues.

This clonotype has a count of ten or more. This CDR3 is CATRTGGLSYEQYF. The DNA of the CDR3 is TGTGCCACAAGGACAGGGGGCCTCTCCTACGAGCAGTACTTC. The chain is built from TRBV10-3 and TRBJ2-7; TRBD1 matches at 11 bases. The CDR3 contains 14 residues. CDR1 is ENHRY, CDR2 SYGVKD, per germline. The junction had 5 bases not matched to a gene; V was cut back by 10 bases and J by 0 bases.

The chain has TRBV15 and TRBJ1-5; 9 bases line up with TRBD1. After removal of 1 base from V and 1 base from J, the junction contained 5 bases not matched to a gene. This CDR3 contains 17 residues. Germline CDR1 LNHNV, CDR2 YYDKDF (reference sequence). CDR3 DNA: TGTGCCACCAGCAGAGCCGCCGGGACAGGGAGCAATCAGCCCCAGCATTTT. Encoded protein: CATSRAAGTGSNQPQHF.

The V call is TRBV12-3 or TRBV12-4, the J call TRBJ1-6; D may be TRBD1 (5 bases). V was trimmed by 6 bases and J by 7 bases, leaving 10 bases between them. The CDR3 runs to 13 residues. DNA of the CDR3: TGTGCCAGCAGGACAGAAAGAAATTCACCCCTCCACTTT. Residues: CASRTERNSPLHF.

The V gene is TRBV25-1, the J gene TRBJ2-7, with a weak D call TRBD1 (5 bases). V lost 5 bases, J lost 4 bases, and 15 bases lay in between. The CDR3 covers 14 residues. Germline CDR1 is MGHDK and CDR2 is SYGVNS. The CDR3 reads CASSYQGSWYEQYF. As DNA, the CDR3 is TGTGCCAGCAGTTACCAGGGCTCCTGGTACGAGCAGTACTTC.

The chain joins TRBV7-2 to TRBJ2-7; D is possibly TRBD2 (6 bases). This CDR3 has 17 amino acids. Trimming removed 4 bases from V and 4 bases from J, with 23 bases in between. CDR1 is SGHTA, CDR2 FQGNSA, per germline. CDR3 nucleotide sequence: TGTGCCAGCAGCTCCTCGCTAAGCGGAGGGATAACTTACGAGCAGTACTTC. Protein: CASSSSLSGGITYEQYF.

This clonotype was detected many times. The CDR3 bases are TGTGCCATCCTCGAGTACAGGTTGAACACTGAAGCTTTCTTT. It specifies CAILEYRLNTEAFF. This chain connects TRBV2 to TRBJ1-1; TRBD1 might be the D (5 bases). The CDR3 covers 14 residues. V lost 10 bases, J lost 0 bases, and 15 bases lay in between. Germline V gene data show CDR1 as SNHLY and CDR2 as FYNNEI. The variable domain in full, with the rest retrieved from reference TRBV2 and TRBJ1-1, is EPEVTQTPSHQVTQMGQEVILRCVPISNHLYFYWYRQILGQKVEFLVSFYNNEISEKSEIFDDQFSVERPDGSNFTLKIRSTKLEDSAMYFCAILEYRLNTEAFFGQGTRLTVV.

The V and J genes are TRBV7-6 and TRBJ2-7; either TRBD1 or TRBD2 may supply D (5 bases each). This CDR3 region has 14 residues. V lost 5 bases, J lost 2 bases, and 13 bases lay in between. CDR1 and CDR2 (germline): SGHVS, FNYEAQ. The CDR3 spells CASSVRDPTYEQYF. DNA of the CDR3: TGTGCCAGCAGCGTCCGGGACCCAACCTACGAGCAGTACTTC.

CDR3 DNA: TGTGCCAGTAGTTCGGGGGACAGAGGGGATGAAAAACTGTTTTTT. Its translation: CASSSGDRGDEKLFF. The chain has TRBV19 and TRBJ1-4, with 7 bases identical to TRBD1. CDR3 length equals 15 residues. The trim removed 5 bases at V and 6 bases at J, leaving 9 bases unmatched. CDR1 and CDR2 (germline): LNHDA, SQIVND (reference sequence). Drawing the rest from reference TRBV19 and TRBJ1-4, the complete variable domain is DGGITQSPKYLFRKEGQNVTLSCEQNLNHDAMYWYRQDPGQGLRLIYYSQIVNDFQKGDIAEGYSVSREKKESFPLTVTSAQKNPTAFYLCASSSGDRGDEKLFFGSGTQLSVL.

On this clonotype itself: A much larger clone is a single base away; this may be a read error. The rearrangement links TRBV19 to TRBJ1-2; a weak D match, TRBD1 (5 bases). This CDR3 comprises 11 residues. In germline, CDR1 is LNHDA, CDR2 SQIVND (reference sequence). V was shortened by 6 bases and J by 7 bases, with 9 bases between the two germline ends. CDR3 in amino acids: CASRSGSGYTF. CDR3 in DNA: TGTGCCAGTAGGTCAGGGTCTGGCTACACCTTC.

The chain carries TRBV20-1 and TRBJ2-6; the D is unclear. The CDR3 extends over 12 amino acids. CDR1 DFQATT and CDR2 SNEGSKA come from the germline V gene (reference sequence). V was trimmed by 1 base and J by 4 bases, leaving 2 bases between them. CDR3 protein: CSARVGANVLTF. CDR3 in DNA: TGCAGTGCTAGAGTGGGGGCCAACGTCCTGACTTTC.

This clonotype was recorded many times. The genes are TRBV7-2 and TRBJ1-4, with a weak D call TRBD1 (6 bases). The germline gives CDR1 SGHTA, CDR2 FQGNSA. V was clipped by 6 bases and J by 7 bases, with 15 bases between them. The CDR3 runs to 14 residues. For the CDR3, the DNA is TGTGCCAGCAGGTCTGGGGGCGCAGTTGAAAAACTGTTTTTT. It specifies CASRSGGAVEKLFF.

This clonotype was detected ten times or more. The rearrangement links TRBV7-2 to TRBJ1-1; D not resolved. The length of the CDR3 is 13 residues. Germline-derived CDR1 and CDR2 are SGHTA and FQGNSA. The ends were cut back, 2 bases at V and 8 bases at J, with 12 bases in the middle. The CDR3 nucleotides read TGTGCCAGCAGCTTAATACGGAGGGCCGAAGCTTTCTTT. Encoded protein: CASSLIRRAEAFF.

This rearrangement joins TRBV29-1 to TRBJ2-6; no definite D call. Germline V gene sequence: CDR1 SQVTM, CDR2 ANQGSEA. This CDR3 is 16 amino acids long. Trimming shortened V by 0 bases and J by 0 bases, and 9 bases separated the two germline ends. Here the CDR3 reads CSVEEYVDSGANVLTF. CDR3 DNA sequence: TGCAGCGTTGAAGAGTACGTGGACTCTGGGGCCAACGTCCTGACTTTC.

This chain joins TRBV10-3 and TRBJ1-2, with 9 bases that match TRBD1. V gave up 6 bases and J gave up 5 bases; unmatched junction bases: 4. Germline CDR1 ENHRY, CDR2 SYGVKD. The CDR3 extends over 13 amino acids. The CDR3 DNA reads TGTGCCATCAGCGTGGGACAGGGTTATGGCTACACCTTC. It encodes CAISVGQGYGYTF.

This clonotype was detected many times. This chain uses TRBV19 with TRBJ2-7; possibly TRBD1 or TRBD2 for D (5 bases each). Germline CDR1 and CDR2: LNHDA and SQIVND (reference sequence). The CDR3 is 13 amino acids. Deletions cut 9 bases from V and 2 bases from J, with 14 bases between. DNA of the CDR3: TGTGCCAGCACGGGACCGCCGACCTACGAGCAGTACTTC. This codes for CASTGPPTYEQYF.

This clonotype was recorded at least ten times. This rearrangement joins TRBV2 to TRBJ1-1; D call uncertain. Trimming removed 6 bases from V and 2 bases from J, with 13 bases in between. Germline CDR1 reads SNHLY; CDR2 reads FYNNEI. This CDR3 has 14 residues. The CDR3 sequence is CASRVGPTNTEAFF. CDR3 DNA: TGTGCCAGCAGAGTAGGCCCCACCAACACTGAAGCTTTCTTT.